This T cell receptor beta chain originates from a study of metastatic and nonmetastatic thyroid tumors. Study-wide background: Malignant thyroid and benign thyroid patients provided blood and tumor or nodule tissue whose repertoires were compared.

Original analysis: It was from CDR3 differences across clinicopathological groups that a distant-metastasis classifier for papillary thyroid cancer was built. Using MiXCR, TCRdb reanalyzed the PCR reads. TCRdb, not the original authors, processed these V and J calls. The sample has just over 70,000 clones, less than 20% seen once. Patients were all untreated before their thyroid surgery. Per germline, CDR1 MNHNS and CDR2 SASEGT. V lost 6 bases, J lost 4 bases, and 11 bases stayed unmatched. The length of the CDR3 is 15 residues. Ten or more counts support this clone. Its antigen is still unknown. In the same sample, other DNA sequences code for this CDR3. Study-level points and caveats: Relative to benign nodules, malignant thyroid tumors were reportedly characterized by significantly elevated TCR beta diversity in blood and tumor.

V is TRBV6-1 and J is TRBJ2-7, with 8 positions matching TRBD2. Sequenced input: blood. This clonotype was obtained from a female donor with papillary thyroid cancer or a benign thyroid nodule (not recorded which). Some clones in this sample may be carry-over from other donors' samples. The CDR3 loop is CASSSLGGARYEQYF. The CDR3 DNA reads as TGTGCCAGCAGCTCCCTCGGGGGGGCGCGGTACGAGCAGTACTTC.